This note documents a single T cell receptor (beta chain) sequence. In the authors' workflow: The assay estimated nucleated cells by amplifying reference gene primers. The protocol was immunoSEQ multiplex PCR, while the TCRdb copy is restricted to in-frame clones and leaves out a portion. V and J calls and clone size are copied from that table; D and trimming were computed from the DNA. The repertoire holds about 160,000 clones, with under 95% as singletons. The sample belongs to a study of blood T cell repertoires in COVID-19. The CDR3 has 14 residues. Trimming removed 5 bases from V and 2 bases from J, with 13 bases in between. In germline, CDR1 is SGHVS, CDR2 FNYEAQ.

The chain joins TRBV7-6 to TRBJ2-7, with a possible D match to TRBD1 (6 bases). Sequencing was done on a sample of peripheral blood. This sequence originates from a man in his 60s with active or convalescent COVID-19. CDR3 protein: CASSPRDTAYEQYF. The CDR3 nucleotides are TGTGCCAGCAGCCCACGGGACACGGCCTACGAGCAGTACTTC.